This T cell receptor beta chain was documented in a study of shared clonotypes between healthy human individuals. The germline gives CDR1 MDHEN, CDR2 SYDVKM. V was shortened by 6 bases and J by 5 bases, with 13 bases between the two germline ends. The CDR3 has 13 amino acids. The naive CD8 subset, CD45RO-negative cells positively selected for CCR7, excluded terminally differentiated effector memory CD45RA+ cells. TCRdb keeps only in-frame clones here, not all; method: immunoSEQ multiplex PCR. The sample lists more than 500,000 clones, about 95% seen once, with around 0.12% in the top ten. Specimen: naive CD8+ T cells sorted from blood. The TCR comes from a woman younger than 45 in good health. The chain uses TRBV28 and TRBJ2-5; D is undetermined. CDR3 bases: TGTGCCAGCAGGCCCGACGGTGGGGAGACCCAGTACTTC. This sequence encodes CASRPDGGETQYF.